The present T cell receptor beta chain was sequenced within a study of T cells after yellow fever vaccination. Overall study: Preparation of the low-cell-number fractions used SMART-Seq v4 Ultra Low Input.

General study points: Faster peaking, at day 5 versus 15, marked a secondary response that was weaker.

MiXCR, applied by TCRdb to the 5' RACE reads, yields one record per CDR3 protein. The sample records 200,000 to 300,000 distinct CDR3 sequences, 6.9% being singletons. A few counts support this clonotype. Antigen unknown. At one end, the junction sequence differs from germline, possibly due to a read error. Sequenced here: CD4+ T cells sorted from PBMCs, sampled 15 days after the yellow fever booster vaccination. The sequence came from a man aged 30 to 45 who received the YFV17D yellow fever vaccine.

This chain's CDR3 is CASSYGTSGREEQFF. For the CDR3, the DNA is TGTGCTAGCAGCTACGGGACTAGCGGGAGGGAGGAGCAGTTCTTC. The rearrangement links TRBV7-7 to TRBJ2-1, with 16 bases lining up with TRBD2. This CDR3 has 15 amino acids. The germline gives CDR1 SSHAT, CDR2 FNYEAQ (reference sequence).